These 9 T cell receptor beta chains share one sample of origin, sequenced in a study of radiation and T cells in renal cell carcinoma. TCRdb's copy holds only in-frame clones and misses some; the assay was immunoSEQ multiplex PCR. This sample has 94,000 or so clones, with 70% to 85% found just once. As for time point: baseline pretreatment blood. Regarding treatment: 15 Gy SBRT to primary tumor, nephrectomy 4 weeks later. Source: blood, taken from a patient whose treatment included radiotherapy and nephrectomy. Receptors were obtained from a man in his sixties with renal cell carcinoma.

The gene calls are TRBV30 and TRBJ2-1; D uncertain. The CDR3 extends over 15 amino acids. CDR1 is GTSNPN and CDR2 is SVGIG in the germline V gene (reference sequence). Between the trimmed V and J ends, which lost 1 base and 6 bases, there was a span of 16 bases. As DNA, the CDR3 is TGTGCCTGGAGTGGGGCCTTCCTAGAATCCAATGAGCAGTTCTTC. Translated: CAWSGAFLESNEQFF.

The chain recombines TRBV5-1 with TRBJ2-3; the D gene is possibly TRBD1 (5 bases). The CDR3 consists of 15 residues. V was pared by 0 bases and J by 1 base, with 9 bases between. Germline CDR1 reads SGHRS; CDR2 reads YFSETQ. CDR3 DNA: TGCGCCAGCAGCTTGGGCGGCAGGGGCACAGATACGCAGTATTTT. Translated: CASSLGGRGTDTQYF.

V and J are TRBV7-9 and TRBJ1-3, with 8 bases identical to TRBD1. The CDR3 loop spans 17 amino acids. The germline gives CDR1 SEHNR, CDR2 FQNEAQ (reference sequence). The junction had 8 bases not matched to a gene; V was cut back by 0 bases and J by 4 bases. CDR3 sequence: CASSLALGQAAGNTIYF. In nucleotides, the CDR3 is TGTGCCAGCAGCTTAGCATTGGGACAGGCTGCGGGAAACACCATATATTTT.

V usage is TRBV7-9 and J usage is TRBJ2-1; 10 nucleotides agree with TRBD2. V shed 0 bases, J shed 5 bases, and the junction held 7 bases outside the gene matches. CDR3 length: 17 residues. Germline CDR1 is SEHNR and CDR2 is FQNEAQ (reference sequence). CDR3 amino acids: CASSLALSGLADNEQFF. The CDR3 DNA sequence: TGTGCCAGCAGCTTAGCGCTAAGTGGACTAGCGGACAATGAGCAGTTCTTC.

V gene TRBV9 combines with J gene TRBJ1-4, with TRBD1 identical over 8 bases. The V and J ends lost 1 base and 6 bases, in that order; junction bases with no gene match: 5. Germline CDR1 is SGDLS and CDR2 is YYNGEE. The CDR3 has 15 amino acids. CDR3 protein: CASSVSPDRDEKLFF. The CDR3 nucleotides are TGTGCCAGCAGCGTATCCCCGGACAGGGATGAAAAACTGTTTTTT.

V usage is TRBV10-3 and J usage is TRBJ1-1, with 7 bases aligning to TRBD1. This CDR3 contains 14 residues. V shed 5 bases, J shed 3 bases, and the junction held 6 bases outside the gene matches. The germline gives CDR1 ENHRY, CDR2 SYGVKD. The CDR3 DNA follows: TGTGCCATCAGTCGGGACAGCCGCTACACTGAAGCTTTCTTT. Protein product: CAISRDSRYTEAFF.

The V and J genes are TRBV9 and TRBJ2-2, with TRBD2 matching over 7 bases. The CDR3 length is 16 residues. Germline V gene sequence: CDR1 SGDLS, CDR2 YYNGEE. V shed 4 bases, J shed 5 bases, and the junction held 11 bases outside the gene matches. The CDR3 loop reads CASSTGGRARTGELFF. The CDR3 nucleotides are TGTGCCAGCAGCACGGGTGGGAGGGCCAGGACCGGGGAGCTGTTTTTT.

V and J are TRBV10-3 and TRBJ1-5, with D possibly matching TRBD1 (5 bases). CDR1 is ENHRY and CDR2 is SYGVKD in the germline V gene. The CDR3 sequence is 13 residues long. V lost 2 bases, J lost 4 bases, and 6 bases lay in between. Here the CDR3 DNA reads TGTGCCATCAGTGAGGGGACGAATCAGCCCCAGCATTTT. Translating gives CAISEGTNQPQHF.

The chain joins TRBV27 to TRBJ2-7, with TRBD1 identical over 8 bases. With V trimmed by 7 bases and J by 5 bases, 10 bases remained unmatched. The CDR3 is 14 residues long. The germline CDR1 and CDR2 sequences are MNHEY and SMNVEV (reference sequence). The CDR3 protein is CASNPLGQGDEQYF. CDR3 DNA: TGTGCCAGCAACCCCCTCGGACAGGGCGACGAGCAGTACTTC.